This TCR beta chain was captured by sequencing in a study of blood T cell repertoires in COVID-19. Background on the study: The cDNA or gDNA used as material had been derived from T cells, B-cell-depleted T cells, or PBMCs.

In the source study's methods: Using reference gene primer amplification, nucleated cell counts were estimated. The protocol was immunoSEQ multiplex PCR, while the TCRdb copy is restricted to in-frame clones and leaves out a portion. The V and J calls and clone size were taken over from that table, and D and trimming were inferred from the DNA. The repertoire holds roughly 250,000 clones, about 85% seen once, with approximately 0.89% in the top ten. The CDR3 is made up of 16 amino acids. V was clipped by 4 bases and J by 8 bases, with 23 bases between them. Germline V gives CDR1 LGHDT, CDR2 YNNKEL (reference sequence).

Sequenced input: peripheral blood. The clonotype originates from a man between 35 and 55 years old with acute or convalescent COVID-19. The chain carries TRBV3-1 (or the pseudogene TRBV3-2) and TRBJ1-2; maybe TRBD1 (6 bases). CDR3 sequence reads: CASSPRGRGYMSGYTF. The CDR3 nucleotides read TGTGCCAGCAGCCCGAGGGGGAGGGGTTATATGTCGGGCTACACCTTC.